This is a list of T cell receptor beta chains from one sample in a study of CD8 T cells in ankylosing spondylitis. TCRdb ran MiXCR on the 5' RACE reads and lists one entry per CDR3 protein. This repertoire shows 500,000 or so distinct CDR3 sequences, 5.3% found once; its top ten account for 3% to 4.5%. Material for sequencing was blood, either unsorted or a sorted T cell fraction (not recorded which). Receptors originate from a male donor with ankylosing spondylitis. The CDR3 runs from the conserved cysteine through the conserved F or W. The order of the fields is clone size, J gene, D gene, V gene, CDR3 protein. A D gene is named only where the DNA matches it firmly. The size of a clone is reported for some rows only, either as once, few or many, or as a class for expanded clones.

NA	TRBJ2-1	TRBD2	TRBV10-3	CAISESPGALTSGRGGTYNEQFF
many	TRBJ2-3	NA	TRBV4-2	CASSRTRAYGTDTQYF
many	TRBJ2-1	NA	TRBV9	CASTPRGYNEQFF
many	TRBJ1-1	TRBD1	TRBV20-1	CSARDNRGYTEAFF
many	TRBJ1-4	NA	TRBV20-1	CSAPSGTNEKLFF
few	TRBJ2-1	TRBD2	TRBV5-1	CASSTIGEGYNEQFF
many	TRBJ2-3	TRBD1	TRBV4-3	CASSRRQGSTDTQYF
many	TRBJ2-5	NA	TRBV6-1	CASRVPGAETQYF
NA	TRBJ2-2	NA	TRBV11-3	CASSLEANTWELFF
many	TRBJ1-1	NA	TRBV20-1	CSAKILGTEAFF
many	TRBJ2-6	NA	TRBV5-5	CASRIWGTGANVLTF
many	TRBJ2-3	NA	TRBV20-1	CSARDVVTDTQYF
many	TRBJ2-1	TRBD2	TRBV29-1	CSVSSSGKHSYNEQFF
many	TRBJ2-1	NA	TRBV4-2	CASSQGRVPHNEQFF
many	TRBJ1-1	NA	TRBV20-1	CSTTSRRQSNTEAFF
many	TRBJ2-1	NA	TRBV25-1	CASIRVAYNEQFF
few	TRBJ2-1	NA	TRBV11-2	CASSLTVGSYNEQFF
many	TRBJ1-6	NA	TRBV5-1	CASSLLRGRVSPLHF
many	TRBJ2-1	NA	TRBV11-2	CASSLGVAAGPYNEQFF
many	TRBJ2-2	NA	TRBV12-3/TRBV12-4	CASSLRRTGELFF
few	TRBJ2-3	TRBD1	TRBV20-1	CSAGGQVADTQYF
few	TRBJ2-1	TRBD2	TRBV20-1	CSARLAGARDEQFF
NA	TRBJ2-3	TRBD2	TRBV12-3/TRBV12-4	CASSLTSGEPRWHF
few	TRBJ2-1	NA	TRBV7-2	CASSPNRLDHAEFF
many	TRBJ1-6	TRBD1	TRBV27	CASSQWTGSNSPLHF
few	TRBJ2-7	NA	TRBV19	CASSAGPNHSYEQYF
many	TRBJ1-2	TRBD1	TRBV4-1	CASSPTRDRGRNYGYTF
many	TRBJ1-3	TRBD1	TRBV6-6	CASSRDRGNTIYF
many	TRBJ2-5	NA	TRBV7-9	CASSLAVRTWETQYF
many	TRBJ1-2	NA	TRBV5-6	CASSLLAETLRGYTF